The 2 T cell receptor beta chains below come from one sample, sequenced in a study of untreated major depressive disorder. Sequencing used immunoSEQ multiplex PCR; TCRdb keeps in-frame clones, though not all of them. The sample includes about 21,000 clones, roughly 91% of them seen just once. The sequenced sample was CD4+ T cells from PBMCs. The receptors were gathered from a middle-aged woman in good health.

The chain couples TRBV27 to TRBJ2-7; 9 nucleotides line up with TRBD2. This CDR3 has 15 residues. V lost 5 bases, J lost 1 base, and 6 bases stayed unmatched. The V gene's germline CDR1 is MNHEY and CDR2 SMNVEV (reference sequence). CDR3 sequence reads: CASSTIAGASYEQYF. The CDR3 nucleotides are TGTGCCAGCAGTACGATAGCGGGAGCATCCTACGAGCAGTACTTC.

The chain carries TRBV5-4 and TRBJ2-1; possible D gene TRBD2, 5 bases. This CDR3 comprises 14 residues. V lost 2 bases and J 3 bases, leaving 9 bases between the germline ends. Germline lookup yields CDR1 SGHNT and CDR2 YYREEE (reference sequence). The CDR3 region has the DNA TGTGCCAGCAGCTTCTCCCGGGGCTACAATGAGCAGTTCTTC. It translates to CASSFSRGYNEQFF.